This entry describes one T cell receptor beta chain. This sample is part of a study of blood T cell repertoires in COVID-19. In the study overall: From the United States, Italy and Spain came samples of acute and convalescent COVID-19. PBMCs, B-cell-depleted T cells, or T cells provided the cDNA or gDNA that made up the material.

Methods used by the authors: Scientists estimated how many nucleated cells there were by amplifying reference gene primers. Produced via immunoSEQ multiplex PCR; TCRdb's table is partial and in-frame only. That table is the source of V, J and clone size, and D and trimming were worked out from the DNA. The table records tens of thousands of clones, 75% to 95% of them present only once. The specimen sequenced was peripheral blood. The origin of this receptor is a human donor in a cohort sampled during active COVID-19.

The DNA for the CDR3 is TGTGCCAGCAGGTGGACAGGGCGAGGCTACACCTTC. Translated: CASRWTGRGYTF. V and J are TRBV28 and TRBJ1-2; 8 bases agree with TRBD1. Losses at the gene ends were 6 bases for V and 8 bases for J; bases not matched to a gene: 5. There are 12 residues in the CDR3. The germline gives CDR1 MDHEN, CDR2 SYDVKM.